This TCR gamma chain was documented in a study of gammadelta T cells in human blood. TCRdb re-called the RT-PCR reads with CATT. The table lists around 130 gamma-chain clones, 55% to 80% of them singletons. Study-level results: Right after birth, innate γδ T cells reportedly expanded polyclonally after microbial exposure.

Comment on this clone: Its cognate antigen is unknown. A single base is all that separates this from a far larger clone, so a read error is likely.

This CDR3 region has 14 residues. Per the germline V gene, CDR1 is GITISATS and CDR2 is ISYDGTV (reference sequence). The source material was non-Vgamma9Vdelta2 gamma-delta T cells from cord blood. The chain employs TRGV9 and TRGJ1 or TRGJ2. The receptor was isolated from a newborn. The CDR3 region has the DNA TGTGCCTGGTGGGAGGTGCGAGGAAATTATAAGAAACTCTTT. Amino acid sequence: CAWWEVRGNYKKLF.